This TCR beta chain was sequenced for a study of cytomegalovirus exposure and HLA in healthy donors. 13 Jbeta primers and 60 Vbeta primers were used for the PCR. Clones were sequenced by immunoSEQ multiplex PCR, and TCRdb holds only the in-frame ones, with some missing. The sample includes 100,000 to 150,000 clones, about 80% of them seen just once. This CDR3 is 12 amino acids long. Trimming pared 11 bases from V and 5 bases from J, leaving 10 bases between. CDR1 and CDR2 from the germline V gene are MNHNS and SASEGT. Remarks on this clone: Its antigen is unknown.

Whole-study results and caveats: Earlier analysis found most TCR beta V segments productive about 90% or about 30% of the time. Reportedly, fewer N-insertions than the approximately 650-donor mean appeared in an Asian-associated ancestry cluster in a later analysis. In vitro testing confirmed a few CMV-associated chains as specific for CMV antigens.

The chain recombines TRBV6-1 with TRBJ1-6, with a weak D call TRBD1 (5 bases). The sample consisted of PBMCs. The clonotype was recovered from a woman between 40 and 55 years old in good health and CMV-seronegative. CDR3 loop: CAVAGDNSPLHF. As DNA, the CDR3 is TGTGCCGTCGCGGGGGATAATTCACCCCTCCACTTT.